This TCR beta chain was sequenced in a study of PD-1 blockade in classical Hodgkin lymphoma. Across the whole study: A 3 mg/kg intravenous dose of nivolumab was received by patients every 2 weeks.

Regarding this clone: What it recognizes is unknown.

Study outcomes and limitations: Patients who responded completely had about the same baseline diversity as newly diagnosed patients. The origin of the repertoire differences remains undefined, with disease activity or prior therapy as possible causes. By C4D1, CD4+ diversity increased significantly, especially in complete responders.

Time point of the sample: cycle 4 day 1 (C4D1), after more than five weeks of nivolumab. Every patient had relapsed following autologous stem cell transplantation, and cohorts differed in brentuximab vedotin exposure. The study purified CD4+ T cells from thawed PBMCs using magnetic negative selection. This CDR3 is 19 amino acids long. Germline V gene lookup returns CDR1 LNHDA and CDR2 SQIVND (reference sequence). With 9 bases clipped from V and 4 bases from J, the junction kept 21 bases outside the gene matches. Only in-frame clones appear in the TCRdb table, and some are missing; sequencing was by immunoSEQ multiplex PCR. The sample consists of 10,000 to 15,000 clones, roughly 83% of them appearing once.

The source is a human donor with classical Hodgkin lymphoma. The sequencing here drew on CD4+ T cells from blood, taken before the fourth cycle of nivolumab. The chain links TRBV19 to TRBJ2-3; 11 positions agree with TRBD2. The DNA of the CDR3 is TGTGCCAGCCGCCAGGGGCTGGCTAGCGGGAGGCCGGTTCCAGATACGCAGTATTTT. The encoded protein is CASRQGLASGRPVPDTQYF.